This T cell receptor beta chain was recovered during a study of T-cell reconstitution after alpha-beta-depleted transplantation in children. The TCRbeta library incorporated unique molecular identifiers. TCRdb ran MiXCR on the PCR reads and lists one entry per CDR3 protein. This table has 420,000 or so distinct CDR3 sequences, approximately 11% appearing once. The sequenced sample was PBMCs from the stem cell graft donor, obtained from the stem cell graft. This TCR was recovered from a human donor who donated a stem cell graft to a child with acute myeloid leukemia.

The CDR3 nucleotides are TGTGCCAGCTCCGAGACAACTTCATTGGTTACCTACAATGAGCAGTTCTTC. Translation: CASSETTSLVTYNEQFF. The V call is TRBV12-3 or TRBV12-4, the J call TRBJ2-1; D call uncertain. V lost 8 bases and J 2 bases, leaving 22 bases between the germline ends. The length of the CDR3 is 17 residues.